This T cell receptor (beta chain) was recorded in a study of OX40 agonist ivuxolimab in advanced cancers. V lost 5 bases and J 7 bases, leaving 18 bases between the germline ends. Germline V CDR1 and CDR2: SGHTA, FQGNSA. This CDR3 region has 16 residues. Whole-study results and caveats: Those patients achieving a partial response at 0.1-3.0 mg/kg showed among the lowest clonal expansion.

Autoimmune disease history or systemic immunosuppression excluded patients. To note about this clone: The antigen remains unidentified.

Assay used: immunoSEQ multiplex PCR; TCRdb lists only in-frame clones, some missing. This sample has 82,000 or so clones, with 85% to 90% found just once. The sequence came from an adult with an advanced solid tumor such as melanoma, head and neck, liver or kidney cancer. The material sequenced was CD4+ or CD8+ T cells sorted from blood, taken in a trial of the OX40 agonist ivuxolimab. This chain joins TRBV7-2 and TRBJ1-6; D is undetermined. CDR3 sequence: CASSHGGGISNSPLHF. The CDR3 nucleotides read TGTGCCAGCAGCCACGGTGGAGGGATCTCAAATTCACCCCTCCACTTT.